This entry lists 20 T cell receptor beta chains sequenced from one sample in a study of blood T cell repertoires in COVID-19. Profiled with immunoSEQ multiplex PCR; TCRdb holds only in-frame clones, not every one. The sample carries some 210,000 clones, around four fifths recorded once. Source material: peripheral blood. These receptors were obtained from a man aged 45-65 years with active or convalescent COVID-19.

The chain carries TRBV18 and TRBJ2-7; possibly TRBD2 for D (6 bases). Germline V gene sequence: CDR1 KGHSH, CDR2 LQKENI. The CDR3 sequence is 14 residues long. Trimming stripped 6 bases from V and 4 bases from J, with 16 bases between. The CDR3 spells CASSPGGVGYEQYF. As DNA, the CDR3 is TGTGCCAGCTCTCCCGGCGGGGTGGGTTACGAGCAGTACTTC.

The V and J genes are TRBV6-4 and TRBJ1-1; 9 bases line up with TRBD1. Losses at the gene ends were 2 bases for V and 5 bases for J; bases not matched to a gene: 24. The V gene's germline CDR1 is MRHNA and CDR2 SNTAGT. The CDR3 length is 21 residues. The chain's CDR3 is CASSDPYRAGSTGGAITEAFF. The CDR3 bases are TGTGCCAGCAGTGACCCTTATCGGGCGGGATCAACAGGGGGCGCGATAACTGAAGCTTTCTTT.

This sequence joins TRBV27 and TRBJ1-2; D is perhaps TRBD1 (6 bases). The CDR3 spans 15 residues. Germline V lookup: CDR1 MNHEY, CDR2 SMNVEV (reference sequence). V was trimmed by 3 bases and J by 3 bases, leaving 14 bases between them. CDR3 sequence (DNA): TGTGCCAGCAGTTTTTCGGGACATCGCGACTATGGCTACACCTTC. Translation gives CASSFSGHRDYGYTF.

The V gene is TRBV5-1, the J gene TRBJ2-4; 11 nucleotides match TRBD1. The CDR3 runs 16 residues. V lost 4 bases and J lost 5; bases outside the gene matches: 8. Germline V gene sequence: CDR1 SGHRS, CDR2 YFSETQ. CDR3 sequence: CASSVVGQGAQNIQYF. CDR3 in DNA: TGCGCCAGCAGCGTGGTCGGACAGGGGGCGCAAAACATTCAGTACTTC.

CDR3 loop: CASSARLLAGAGELFF. The CDR3 DNA sequence: TGTGCCAGCAGCGCCCGGTTACTAGCGGGCGCCGGGGAGCTGTTTTTT. This sequence joins TRBV9 and TRBJ2-2, with 9 positions matching TRBD2. V trimming: 3 bases; J trimming: 6 bases; junction bases outside the gene matches: 9. The CDR3 covers 16 residues. Per the germline V gene, CDR1 is SGDLS and CDR2 is YYNGEE.

The chain carries TRBV5-4 and TRBJ2-7; D is unresolved. This CDR3 has 12 residues. Germline assignment: CDR1 SGHNT and CDR2 YYREEE (reference sequence). Deletions cut 2 bases from V and 3 bases from J, with 6 bases between. CDR3 protein: CASSFTYYEQYF. The CDR3, as DNA: TGTGCCAGCAGCTTTACTTACTACGAGCAGTACTTC.

Worth noting for this clone: The identical CDR3 is also encoded by other nucleotide sequences in the sample. The chain links TRBV9 to TRBJ2-7, with TRBD2 identical over 11 bases. CDR3 length: 15 residues. Looked up from germline, CDR1 is SGDLS and CDR2 is YYNGEE. After removal of 2 bases from V and 2 bases from J, the junction contained 3 bases not matched to a gene. The CDR3 DNA follows: TGTGCCAGCAGCGTCGGACTAGCGGGCACCTACGAGCAGTACTTC. Protein sequence: CASSVGLAGTYEQYF.

The V and J genes are TRBV11-2 and TRBJ2-7, with 8 bases that match TRBD1. Trimming cost V 3 bases and J 1 base; bases outside gene matches: 8. The CDR3 is made up of 16 amino acids. In germline, CDR1 is SGHAT, CDR2 FQNNGV. DNA of the CDR3: TGTGCCAGCAGCTTGTCAGGGGGCGCCTTATCCTACGAGCAGTACTTC. Its protein is CASSLSGGALSYEQYF. Together with reference TRBV11-2 and TRBJ2-7, the CDR3 gives the full variable domain: EAGVAQSPRYKIIEKRQSVAFWCNPISGHATLYWYQQILGQGPKLLIQFQNNGVVDDSQLPKDRFSAERLKGVDSTLKIQPAKLEDSAVYLCASSLSGGALSYEQYFGPGTRLTVT.

J is TRBJ2-2 and V is TRBV10-3; 8 bases fit TRBD1. The germline V gene encodes CDR1 ENHRY and CDR2 SYGVKD. Unmatched junction bases numbered 7, after V lost 9 bases and J lost 1 base. This CDR3 region has 15 residues. This CDR3 is CAIYEGTGNTGELFF. The CDR3 DNA sequence: TGTGCCATTTACGAGGGGACAGGGAACACCGGGGAGCTGTTTTTT.

The CDR3 is CASSQDLGQGGTEAFF. The DNA for the CDR3 is TGTGCCAGCAGCCAAGATCTGGGACAGGGGGGCACTGAAGCTTTCTTT. The gene calls are TRBV14 and TRBJ1-1; 11 bases are a match to TRBD1. V gave up 0 bases and J gave up 4 bases; unmatched junction bases: 4. The CDR3 sequence is 16 residues long. Germline V gene sequence: CDR1 SGHDN, CDR2 FVKESK.

This clone was counted a few times. The chain employs TRBV7-2 and TRBJ2-3, with a tentative D call TRBD1 (5 bases). The CDR3 contains 15 residues. Trimming shortened V by 5 bases and J by 2 bases, and 14 bases separated the two germline ends. Germline values: CDR1 SGHTA, CDR2 FQGNSA. In DNA, the CDR3 is TGTGCCAGCAGCGACCAGGGATTTGACACAGATACGCAGTATTTT. Protein product: CASSDQGFDTDTQYF.

The sample holds one count of this clone. This rearrangement joins TRBV30 to TRBJ2-1; 10 nucleotides align to TRBD1. The V segment lost 0 bases and the J segment 10 bases; nucleotides outside the gene matches: 9. The CDR3 contains 15 residues. Germline V lookup: CDR1 GTSNPN, CDR2 SVGIG (reference sequence). CDR3 in amino acids: CAWSVGQGRPKEQFF. Here the CDR3 DNA reads TGTGCCTGGAGTGTGGGACAGGGGCGCCCCAAGGAGCAGTTCTTC.

The chain links TRBV11-3 to TRBJ2-1, with 10 nucleotides matching TRBD1. Germline V gene data show CDR1 as SGHNT and CDR2 as YENEEA. Germline trimming cut 5 bases from V and 9 bases from J; bases unmatched to any gene: 22. The CDR3 is made up of 19 amino acids. The CDR3 bases are TGTGCCAGCAGCCTAGGGGGGACAGGGGAACGCGGGAGGCGAGGTGAGCAGTTCTTC. It codes for CASSLGGTGERGRRGEQFF.

The chain joins TRBV15 to TRBJ2-3; TRBD2 matches at 7 bases. With V trimmed by 8 bases and J by 0 bases, 8 bases remained unmatched. Germline V CDR1 and CDR2: LNHNV, YYDKDF (reference sequence). CDR3 length equals 15 residues. The CDR3 loop reads CATGPGGTSTDTQYF. CDR3 nucleotide sequence: TGTGCCACCGGGCCGGGGGGAACTAGCACAGATACGCAGTATTTT.

The chain links TRBV5-4 to TRBJ2-3, with TRBD2 matching 8 bases. CDR1 is SGHNT, CDR2 YYREEE, per germline (reference sequence). The CDR3 consists of 17 residues. Unmatched junction bases numbered 7, after V lost 0 bases and J lost 1 base. The CDR3 nucleotides are TGTGCCAGCAGCTTGGGCAGCGGGGGTCAGGGCACAGATACGCAGTATTTT. Its protein is CASSLGSGGQGTDTQYF. Combining the CDR3 with reference TRBV5-4 and TRBJ2-3 gives the whole variable domain ETGVTQSPTHLIKTRGQQVTLRCSSQSGHNTVSWYQQALGQGPQFIFQYYREEENGRGNFPPRFSGLQFPNYSSELNVNALELDDSALYLCASSLGSGGQGTDTQYFGPGTRLTVL.

For this clone: Here the CDR3 omits its conserved ending phenylalanine or tryptophan, so a read error is the likely source. The DNA is omitted, as the CDR3 cannot be located on it reliably, and the CDR3 follows TCRdb's listing. The genes are TRBV5-1 and TRBJ1-4; the listed D gene, TRBD1, was not tested against the DNA. The CDR3 adds up to 13 amino acids, both ends counted. The germline V gene has CDR1 SGHRS and CDR2 YFSETQ. The CDR3 protein is CASSLGDRGPRSI.

The gene calls are TRBV4-1 and TRBJ1-2; 7 bases line up with TRBD1. Germline V lookup: CDR1 MGHRA, CDR2 YSYEKL. The V gene end was trimmed by 2 bases and the J gene end by 4 bases; junction bases not matched to a gene: 19. The CDR3 extends over 19 amino acids. CDR3 coding DNA: TGCGCCAGCAGCCAAACAAAAGGGACAGAGACCCGTAGTAGCTATGGCTACACCTTC. Its translation: CASSQTKGTETRSSYGYTF.

The chain links TRBV29-1 to TRBJ1-4; 8 bases are shared with TRBD1. CDR1 is SQVTM, CDR2 ANQGSEA, per germline. J gave up 5 bases and V 7 bases, and 3 bases lay outside the gene matches. The CDR3 is 12 residues long. The CDR3 spells CSGRTGNEKLFF. The CDR3 nucleotides are TGCAGCGGACGGACAGGGAATGAAAAACTGTTTTTT.

The chain joins TRBV1 to TRBJ1-2. TRBV1 is flagged as a pseudogene. This CDR3 spans 15 amino acids. This CDR3 reads CTSSLTGVYNYGYTF. The CDR3 coding sequence is TGCACCAGCAGCCTGACGGGAGTCTATAACTATGGCTACACCTTC.

The chain links TRBV5-5 to TRBJ2-3; tentatively, D is TRBD2 (5 bases). V gave up 0 bases and J gave up 7 bases, with 15 bases separating them. The CDR3 has 15 amino acids. Germline-derived CDR1 and CDR2 are SGHKS and YYEKEE (reference sequence). In nucleotides, the CDR3 is TGTGCCAGCAGCTTGGGACTACTCTTACCGTATACGCAGTATTTT. Translated: CASSLGLLLPYTQYF.